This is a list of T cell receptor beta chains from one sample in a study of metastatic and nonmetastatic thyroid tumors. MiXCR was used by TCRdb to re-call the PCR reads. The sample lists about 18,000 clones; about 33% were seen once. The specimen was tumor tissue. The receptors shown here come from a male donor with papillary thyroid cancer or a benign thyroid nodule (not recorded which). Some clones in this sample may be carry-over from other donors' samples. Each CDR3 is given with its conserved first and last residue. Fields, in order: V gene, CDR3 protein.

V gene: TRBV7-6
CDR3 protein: CASSNDRGYGYTF

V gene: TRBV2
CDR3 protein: CAKGALGRQGPINYGYTF

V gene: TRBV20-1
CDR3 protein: CSATLAGIGKGETQYF

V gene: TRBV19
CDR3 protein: CASSTWDRTYYQYF

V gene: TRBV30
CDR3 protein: CAWDDRGYGGYTF

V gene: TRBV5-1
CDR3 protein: CASSFSGSGYTEAVF

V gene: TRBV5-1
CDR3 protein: CASTPGASGRYEQYF

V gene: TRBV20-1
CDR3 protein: CSAVRGEQNF

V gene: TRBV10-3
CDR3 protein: CATAGGSPYGYTF

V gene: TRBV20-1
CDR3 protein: CSARGRFLCLRNEQFF

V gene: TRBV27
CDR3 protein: CASVTRGLQFF

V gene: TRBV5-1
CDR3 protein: CASSLGTGTDTGELFF

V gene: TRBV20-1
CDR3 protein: CSALLPGNYVYTF

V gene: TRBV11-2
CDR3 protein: CASGGTNTGELFF

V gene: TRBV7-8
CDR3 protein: CASSLGTSGSQRSSYNEQFF

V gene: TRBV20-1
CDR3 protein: CSASGTGDRRGPGELFF

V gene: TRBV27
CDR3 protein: CASSFDRGRNYGYTF

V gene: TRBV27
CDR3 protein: CASSFSPTGATYEQYF

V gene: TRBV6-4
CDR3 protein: CASSFGMGDQSLSDTQYF

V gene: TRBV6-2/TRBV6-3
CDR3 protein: CASSYSSRNAGPYNSPLHF

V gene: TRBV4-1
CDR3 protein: CASSLASPSNYGYTF

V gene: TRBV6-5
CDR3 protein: CASSYTSGRYEQYF

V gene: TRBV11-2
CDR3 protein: CASSLVSHNEQFF

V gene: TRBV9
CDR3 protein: CASSVEAGGPREQYF

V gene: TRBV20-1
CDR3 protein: CSARDLVTSGTQETQYF

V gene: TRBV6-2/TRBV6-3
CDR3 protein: CASSHRDRSYNEQFF

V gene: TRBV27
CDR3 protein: CASSFPRTGDEKLFF

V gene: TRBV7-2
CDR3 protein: CASSLASAVSYEQYF

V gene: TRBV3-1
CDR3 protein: CASSQLGEGEQYF

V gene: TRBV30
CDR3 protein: CAWTPNGVREQYF

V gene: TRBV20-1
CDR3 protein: CSAPTRGELFF

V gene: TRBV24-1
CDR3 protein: CATSDSGTGSYEQYF

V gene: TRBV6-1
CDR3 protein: CASSASSGGATDTQYF

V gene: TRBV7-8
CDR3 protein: CASSLGQGPIF

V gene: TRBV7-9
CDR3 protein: CASSLGLGPNSPLHF

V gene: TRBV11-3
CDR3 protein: CASSSRRGFGYDEQYF

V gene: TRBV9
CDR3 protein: CASSVFAQSTGELFF

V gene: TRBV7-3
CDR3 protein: CASSLKSGGPTDTQYF

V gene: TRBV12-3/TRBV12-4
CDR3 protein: CASSQITESFF

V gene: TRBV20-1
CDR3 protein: CSARDMGRVNQPQHF